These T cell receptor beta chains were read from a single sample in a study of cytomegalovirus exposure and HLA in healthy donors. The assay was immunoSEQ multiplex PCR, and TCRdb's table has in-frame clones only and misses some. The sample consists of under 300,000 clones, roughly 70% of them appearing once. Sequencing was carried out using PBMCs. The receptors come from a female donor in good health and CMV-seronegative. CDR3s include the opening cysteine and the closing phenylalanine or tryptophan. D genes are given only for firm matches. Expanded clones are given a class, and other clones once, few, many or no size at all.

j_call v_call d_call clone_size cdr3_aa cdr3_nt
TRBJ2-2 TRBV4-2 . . CASSQHLDTGELFF TGTGCCAGCAGCCAACACCTAGATACCGGGGAGCTGTTTTTT
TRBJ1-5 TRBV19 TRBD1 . CASSPRTGHQPQHF TGTGCCAGTAGTCCCAGGACAGGGCATCAGCCCCAGCATTTT
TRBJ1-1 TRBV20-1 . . CSASRDTEAFF TGCAGTGCAAGCAGGGACACTGAAGCTTTCTTT
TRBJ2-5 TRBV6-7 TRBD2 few CASSCTGTSGGEETQYF TGTGCCAGCAGTTGCACCGGGACTAGCGGAGGGGAAGAGACCCAGTACTTC
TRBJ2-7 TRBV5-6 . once CASSQGASYEQYF TGTGCCAGCAGTCAGGGTGCCTCCTACGAGCAGTACTTC
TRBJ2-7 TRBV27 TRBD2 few CASSLVPSGRAQYF TGTGCCAGCAGTTTAGTTCCTAGCGGGAGGGCTCAGTACTTC
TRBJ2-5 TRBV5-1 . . CASRQKQETQYF TGCGCCAGCCGACAGAAGCAAGAGACCCAGTACTTC
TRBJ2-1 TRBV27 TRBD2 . CASRLAGGPDNEQFF TGTGCCAGCAGGCTAGCGGGAGGGCCGGACAATGAGCAGTTCTTC
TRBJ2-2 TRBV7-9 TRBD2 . CASSLSLAGGTGELFF TGTGCCAGCAGCTTATCGCTAGCGGGAGGGACCGGGGAGCTGTTTTTT
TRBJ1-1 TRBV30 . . CASDGGSNTEAFF TGTGCCTCCGACGGGGGGTCCAACACTGAAGCTTTCTTT
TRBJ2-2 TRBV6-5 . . CASSSDLIGGGELFF TGTGCCAGCAGTTCCGATTTGATAGGGGGTGGGGAGCTGTTTTTT
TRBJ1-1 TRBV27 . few CASSFRVSNTEAFF TGTGCCAGCAGTTTCCGGGTCTCGAACACTGAAGCTTTCTTT
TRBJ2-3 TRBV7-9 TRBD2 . CASSSAGAGTDTQYF TGTGCCAGCAGCTCCGCGGGAGCCGGCACAGATACGCAATATTTT
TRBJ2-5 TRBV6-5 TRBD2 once CASSTLGLAGETQYF TGTGCCAGCAGTACCCTAGGACTAGCGGGAGAGACCCAGTACTTC
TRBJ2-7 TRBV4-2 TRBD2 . CASSQDHGTSGTHQYF TGTGCCAGCAGCCAAGATCACGGGACTAGCGGGACCCACCAGTACTTC
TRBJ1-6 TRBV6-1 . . CASSERAHRERGRTPLHF TGTGCCAGCAGTGAAAGGGCGCACAGGGAAAGGGGCAGGACACCCCTCCACTTT
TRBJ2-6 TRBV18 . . CASSPSSSGANVLTF TGTGCCAGCTCACCGTCTAGTTCCGGGGCCAACGTCCTGACTTTC
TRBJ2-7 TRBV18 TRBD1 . CASSLSPGQGGEQYF TGTGCCAGCTCACTGTCCCCGGGACAGGGGGGCGAGCAGTACTTC
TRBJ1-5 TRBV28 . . CASSFRGGNQPQHF TGTGCCAGCAGTTTCAGGGGCGGCAATCAGCCCCAGCATTTT
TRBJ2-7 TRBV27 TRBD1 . CASSLDRVEGPYEQYF TGTGCCAGCAGCTTGGACAGGGTGGAAGGTCCCTACGAGCAGTACTTC
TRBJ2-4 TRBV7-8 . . CASSMGPENIQYF TGTGCCAGCAGCATGGGCCCGGAAAACATTCAGTACTTC
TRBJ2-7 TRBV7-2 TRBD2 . CASSGGAGLAGTYEQYF TGTGCCAGCAGCGGTGGGGCGGGCCTAGCGGGGACCTACGAGCAGTACTTC
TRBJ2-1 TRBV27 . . CASSFDFGSYNEQFF TGTGCCAGCAGTTTCGACTTCGGCTCCTACAATGAGCAGTTCTTC
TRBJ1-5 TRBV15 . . CATSRDGGMGAGLSQPQHF TGTGCCACCAGCAGAGATGGGGGGATGGGCGCAGGGTTAAGTCAGCCCCAGCATTTT